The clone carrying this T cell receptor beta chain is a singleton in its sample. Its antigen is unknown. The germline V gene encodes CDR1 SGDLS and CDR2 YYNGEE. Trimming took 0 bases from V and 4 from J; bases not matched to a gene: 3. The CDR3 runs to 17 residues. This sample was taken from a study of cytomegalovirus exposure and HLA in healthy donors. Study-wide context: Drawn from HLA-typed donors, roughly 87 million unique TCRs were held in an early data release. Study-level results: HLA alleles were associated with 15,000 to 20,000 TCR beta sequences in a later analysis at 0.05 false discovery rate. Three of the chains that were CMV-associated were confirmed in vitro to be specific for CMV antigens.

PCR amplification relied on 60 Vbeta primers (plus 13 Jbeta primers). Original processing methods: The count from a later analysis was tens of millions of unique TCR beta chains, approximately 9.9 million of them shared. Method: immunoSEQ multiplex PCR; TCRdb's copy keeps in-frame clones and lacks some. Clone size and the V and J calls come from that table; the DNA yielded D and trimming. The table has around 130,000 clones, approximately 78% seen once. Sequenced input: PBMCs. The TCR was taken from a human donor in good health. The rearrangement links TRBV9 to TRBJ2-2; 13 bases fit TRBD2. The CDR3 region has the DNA TGTGCCAGCAGCGTAGCGGGACTAGCGGGACCCACCGGGGAGCTGTTTTTT. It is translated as CASSVAGLAGPTGELFF.